This TCR beta chain was identified in a study of human T cells and chemical hapten exposure. Time point defined: patch test 1, 2 weeks after DPC sensitization. Indicated treatment: therapeutic diphenylcyclopropenone sensitization with weekly scalp DPC. Study-wide findings and caveats: No change in TCRs above 1 in 1000 frequency was produced by DPC sensitization.

The CDR3 covers 11 residues. Individual cDNA molecules (in the library) carried attached unique molecular identifiers. TCRdb reprocessed the RACE reads with MiXCR, giving one entry per CDR3 protein. The sample includes around 380,000 distinct CDR3 sequences, approximately 5.1% of them seen just once. This clonotype came up many times. The antigen remains unidentified. Sequenced material: whole blood, taken in connection with sensitization to the hapten diphenylcyclopropenone (DPC). The rearrangement links TRBV21-1 to TRBJ2-7. TRBV21-1 constitutes a pseudogene. The sequence derives from a woman aged 45-65 years with alopecia areata. Some clones in this sample may be carry-over from other donors' samples. The CDR3 region has the DNA TGTGCCAGCACCCAGCCTCGGGAGCAGTACTTC. Amino acids: CASTQPREQYF.